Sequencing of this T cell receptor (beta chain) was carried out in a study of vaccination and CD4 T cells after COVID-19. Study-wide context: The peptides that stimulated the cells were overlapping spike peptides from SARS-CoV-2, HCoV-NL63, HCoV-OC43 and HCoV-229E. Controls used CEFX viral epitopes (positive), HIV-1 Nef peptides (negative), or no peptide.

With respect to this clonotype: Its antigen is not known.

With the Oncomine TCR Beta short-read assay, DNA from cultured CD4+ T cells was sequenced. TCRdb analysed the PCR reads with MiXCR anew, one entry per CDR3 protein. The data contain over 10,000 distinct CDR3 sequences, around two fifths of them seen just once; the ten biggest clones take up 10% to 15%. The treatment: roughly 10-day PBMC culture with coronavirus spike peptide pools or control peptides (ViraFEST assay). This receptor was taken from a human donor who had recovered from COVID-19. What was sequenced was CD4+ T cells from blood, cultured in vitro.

CDR3 nucleotide sequence: TGTGCCAGCAGCTCGACTAGCAGGACCGGGGAGCTGTTTTTT. Amino acid sequence: CASSSTSRTGELFF. The chain couples TRBV7-2 to TRBJ2-2; 7 positions agree with TRBD2. J gave up 5 bases and V 4 bases, and 4 bases lay outside the gene matches. Per the germline V gene, CDR1 is SGHTA and CDR2 is FQGNSA. This CDR3 contains 14 residues. Full variable domain (remainder filled in from reference TRBV7-2 and TRBJ2-2): GAGVSQSPSNKVTEKGKDVELRCDPISGHTALYWYRQSLGQGLEFLIYFQGNSAPDKSGLPSDRFSAERTGGSVSTLTIQRTQQEDSAVYLCASSSTSRTGELFFGEGSRLTVL.